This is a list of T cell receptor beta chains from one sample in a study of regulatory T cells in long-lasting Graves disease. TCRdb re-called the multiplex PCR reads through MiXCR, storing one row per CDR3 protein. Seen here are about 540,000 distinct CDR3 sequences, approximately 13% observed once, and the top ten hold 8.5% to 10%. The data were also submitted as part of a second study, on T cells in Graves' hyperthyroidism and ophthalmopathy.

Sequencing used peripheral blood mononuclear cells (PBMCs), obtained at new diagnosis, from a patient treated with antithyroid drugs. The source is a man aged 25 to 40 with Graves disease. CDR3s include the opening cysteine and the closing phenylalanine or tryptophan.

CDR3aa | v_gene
CSAKGDREQPQHF | TRBV20-1
CASSEAGTGELFF | TRBV6-1
CASSPEGGRGDTQYF | TRBV4-2
CASSEHERLAKNIQYF | TRBV6-2/TRBV6-3
CAWTLEMGRWNGELFF | TRBV30
CAITTDNYGYTF | TRBV10-3
CASRVTGSREQYF | TRBV3-1
CASRTAGVVNEQFF | TRBV27
CASSELGLGAGELFF | TRBV9
CASSPSGGRISQYF | TRBV18
CASSPAREQFF | TRBV7-9
CASSSQGLPQETQYF | TRBV11-2
CASSEDAGMNTEAFF | TRBV5-5
CSAREEFRQETQYF | TRBV20-1
CSVRIAGRNEQFF | TRBV29-1
CAWSPFGGETQYF | TRBV30
CASSPESLLGTQYF | TRBV18
CASSEGRLAGSDTQYF | TRBV6-4
CATKTIQTGGSSYEQYF | TRBV6-1
CSARIGTSGGNEQFF | TRBV20-1
CASSLEGGGNEQFF | TRBV11-3
CSAFPLGSYNEQFF | TRBV20-1
CASSPISGWNTQYF | TRBV5-6
CASSLGGGDFNEQFF | TRBV27
CASRRLAGTGELFF | TRBV2
CASSLAQVSPLHF | TRBV27
CASRPTRMNTEAFF | TRBV25-1
CASSFSYVHEQYF | TRBV27
CSASGTSGSLETQYF | TRBV20-1
CASRQDSYNSPLHF | TRBV2
CASSQVGLAEEQFF | TRBV3-1
CASSRRTTSGRFGQYF | TRBV5-6
CASSGSGTGGNEQYF | TRBV9
CATSRGGRALRQYNEQFF | TRBV15
CSARDFQGENIQYF | TRBV20-1
CASSQRELNTEAFF | TRBV4-2
CASSYPSGTNTGELFF | TRBV6-5
CASSFPGGSGRGYNEQFF | TRBV7-9
CATVGTSSFADTQYF | TRBV19
CASKAQGEVNTEAFF | TRBV7-9
CASSFLRDISYEQYF | TRBV5-6
CASKAGTGSFQPQHF | TRBV5-1
CASTQGAQPQHF | TRBV7-3